Below, 24 T cell receptor beta chains from the same sample are listed, as sequenced in a study of blood T cells in healthy people across ages. It was with a sample-barcoded 5' primer and a J-beta primer mix that a second PCR of roughly 6 to 12 cycles was run. TCRdb itself ran the 5' RACE reads through MiXCR, one entry per CDR3 protein. The sample includes roughly 1,500,000 distinct CDR3 sequences, approximately 32% of them seen just once. Sequencing was performed on blood. Every receptor here comes from a woman aged 25 to 39 in good health.

The V gene is TRBV27, the J gene TRBJ2-1; a possible D gene is TRBD2 (5 bases). This CDR3 comprises 16 residues. Germline CDR1 and CDR2: MNHEY and SMNVEV (reference sequence). With 0 bases removed from V and 2 bases from J, the gap between germline ends came to 11 bases. This chain's CDR3 is CASSLSRTAPYNEQFF. The CDR3 nucleotides are TGTGCCAGCAGTTTATCTAGGACTGCTCCCTACAATGAGCAGTTCTTC.

The table lists this clonotype with a few counts. This chain connects TRBV9 to TRBJ2-1; D is uncertain. The germline V gene has CDR1 SGDLS and CDR2 YYNGEE. V was cut by 1 base and J by 6 bases, with 8 bases left in between. This CDR3 contains 13 residues. This chain's CDR3 is CASSVSRGNEQFF. CDR3 DNA: TGTGCCAGCAGCGTATCCCGCGGCAATGAGCAGTTCTTC.

In its sample, this clonotype was seen a few times. The chain uses TRBV5-1 and TRBJ2-7; D not resolved. The germline CDR1 and CDR2 sequences are SGHRS and YFSETQ. Trimming stripped 4 bases from V and 2 bases from J, with 16 bases between. The CDR3 is 15 residues long. CDR3 sequence: CASSPGISLTYEQYF. The CDR3 DNA is TGCGCCAGCAGCCCTGGTATCAGCCTAACCTACGAGCAGTACTTC.

CDR3 bases: TGTGCCAGCAGCGACACAGGTGACTATGGCTACACCTTC. This translates into CASSDTGDYGYTF. The V call is TRBV7-8, the J call TRBJ1-2, with a tentative D call TRBD1 (5 bases). The germline CDR1 and CDR2 sequences are SGHVS and FQNEAQ. V dropped 5 bases and J dropped 3 bases, with 10 bases sitting between them. CDR3 length: 13 amino acids.

The chain recombines TRBV6-6 with TRBJ1-1, with a tentative D call TRBD1 (6 bases). V was clipped by 0 bases and J by 0 bases, with 11 bases between them. Germline-derived CDR1 and CDR2 are MNHNY and SVGAGI (reference sequence). The CDR3 is 16 residues long. CDR3 nucleotides: TGTGCCAGCAGTTACTCAGCGGGGGCCATGAACACTGAAGCTTTCTTT. It specifies CASSYSAGAMNTEAFF.

This clonotype was seen only a few times. V usage is TRBV20-1 and J usage is TRBJ2-7, with TRBD2 matching 9 bases. Germline V CDR1 and CDR2: DFQATT, SNEGSKA (reference sequence). The CDR3 loop spans 16 amino acids. V was clipped by 6 bases and J by 0 bases; unmatched bases: 12. The CDR3 here is CSARPLAGTHSYEQYF. The DNA of the CDR3 is TGCAGTGCCAGGCCCCTAGCGGGGACCCACTCCTACGAGCAGTACTTC.

The table lists this clonotype with a few counts. This chain links TRBV12-3 or TRBV12-4 with TRBJ2-1, with D possibly being TRBD2 (6 bases). The V and J ends lost 3 bases and 7 bases respectively, with 16 bases between them. The CDR3 is made up of 15 amino acids. The CDR3 DNA reads as TGTGCCAGCAGTTTTGGAGGGGCCCAGAGGAATGAGCAGTTCTTC. Its translation: CASSFGGAQRNEQFF.

This chain joins TRBV10-3 and TRBJ2-5; maybe TRBD2 (6 bases). V dropped 0 bases and J dropped 2 bases, with 16 bases sitting between them. CDR3 length equals 17 residues. Germline V lookup: CDR1 ENHRY, CDR2 SYGVKD. As DNA, the CDR3 is TGTGCCATCAGTGAGTCCGATGCCGCGGGGCAGCAAGAGACCCAGTACTTC. It is translated as CAISESDAAGQQETQYF.

The chain joins TRBV20-1 to TRBJ2-1, with TRBD2 as a possible D gene (7 bases). Per germline, CDR1 DFQATT and CDR2 SNEGSKA (reference sequence). The CDR3 extends over 15 amino acids. With 3 bases removed from V and 3 bases from J, the gap between germline ends came to 15 bases. CDR3 DNA: TGCAGTGCTAGTCTTGGGGGGGGCAGCTACAATGAGCAGTTCTTC. Protein: CSASLGGGSYNEQFF.

This chain connects TRBV4-1 to TRBJ1-4; D gene ambiguous. Germline V gene data show CDR1 as MGHRA and CDR2 as YSYEKL. V was trimmed by 6 bases and J by 4 bases, leaving 12 bases between them. The CDR3 totals 14 residues. Written as DNA, the CDR3 is TGCGCCAGCAGGTCTTCCGGATATAATGAAAAACTGTTTTTT. It codes for CASRSSGYNEKLFF.

In its sample, this clonotype was seen a few times. The V gene is TRBV9, the J gene TRBJ2-7; 11 bases are a match to TRBD2. The CDR3 runs to 15 residues. The ends lost 0 bases at V and 3 bases at J; junction bases unmatched: 2. The germline gives CDR1 SGDLS, CDR2 YYNGEE. The DNA of the CDR3 is TGTGCCAGCAGCGTAGCTAGCGGGAGGATCTACGAGCAGTACTTC. Translation: CASSVASGRIYEQYF.

This sequence joins TRBV12-3 or TRBV12-4 and TRBJ2-3; a weak D match, TRBD2 (5 bases). The V and J ends lost 6 bases and 0 bases respectively, with 16 bases between them. The CDR3 sequence is 16 residues long. The CDR3 coding sequence is TGTGCCAGCAGCCTAGCCGCCCAAGCTAGCACAGATACGCAGTATTTT. Translated: CASSLAAQASTDTQYF.

This clonotype was observed a handful of times. V and J are TRBV21-1 and TRBJ2-7; the table assigns TRBD2, which was not confirmed against the DNA. TRBV21-1 is described as a pseudogene. This CDR3 contains 16 residues. The CDR3 DNA reads as TGTGCCAGCCCCCGGAGGCTAGCGGGCCCAAGGGAGGAGCAGTACTTC. The encoded protein is CASPRRLAGPREEQYF.

This clonotype was found a few times. The gene calls are TRBV5-1 and TRBJ2-1; D unresolved. This CDR3 spans 16 amino acids. Germline V lookup: CDR1 SGHRS, CDR2 YFSETQ. Trimming stripped 2 bases from V and 2 bases from J, with 14 bases between. The CDR3 here is CASSLSVSRAYNEQFF. The CDR3 bases are TGCGCCAGCAGCTTAAGCGTCAGCCGAGCCTACAATGAGCAGTTCTTC.

The chain links TRBV12-3 or TRBV12-4 to TRBJ2-2; D is perhaps TRBD1 (6 bases). The CDR3 consists of 15 residues. Trimming left V 0 bases short and J 5 bases short, with 10 bases between. CDR3 sequence (DNA): TGTGCCAGCAGTTTAGCTTTCAGGGGTACCGGGGAGCTGTTTTTT. Its protein is CASSLAFRGTGELFF.

This clonotype was seen repeatedly, ten times or more. This chain joins TRBV30 and TRBJ2-7; the D gene is possibly TRBD2 (6 bases). Per the germline V gene, CDR1 is GTSNPN and CDR2 is SVGIG (reference sequence). The V end lost 2 bases, the J end lost 6 bases, and 8 bases lay between the germline ends. There are 11 residues in the CDR3. CDR3 in amino acids: CAWSQGGEQYF. The DNA for the CDR3 is TGTGCCTGGAGTCAGGGAGGCGAGCAGTACTTC.

As regards this clonotype: Germline and junction disagree at one end, which may indicate a read error. The V gene is TRBV5-1, the J gene TRBJ2-2, with 10 bases lining up with TRBD1. The CDR3 totals 12 residues. CDR1 and CDR2 from the germline V gene are SGHRS and YFSETQ. The CDR3 sequence: CASKTGTGERFF. The CDR3 DNA follows: TGCGCCAGCAAAACCGGGACAGGGGAGCGGTTTTTT.

The chain has TRBV2 and TRBJ2-5; TRBD2 is a possible D gene (6 bases). Trimming shortened V by 4 bases and J by 1 base, and 13 bases separated the two germline ends. Germline V gives CDR1 SNHLY, CDR2 FYNNEI. The CDR3 has 15 amino acids. The CDR3 DNA reads as TGTGCCAGCAGTGTCGGCGCGGGGCGCCAAGAGACCCAGTACTTC. Encoded protein: CASSVGAGRQETQYF.

The chain joins TRBV2 to TRBJ2-5; D is tentatively TRBD1 or TRBD2 (5 bases each). The last part of the DNA fits TRBJ2-7 better; the J call may be wrong. Germline assignment: CDR1 SNHLY and CDR2 FYNNEI. The CDR3 covers 12 residues. CDR3 residues: CASRTLGDEQYF. The CDR3 region has the DNA TGTGCCAGCAGGACCCTGGGGGACGAGCAGTACTTC.

The genes are TRBV5-5 and TRBJ1-4; unclear D gene. V shed 0 bases and J shed 7 bases, with 10 bases lying between them. Germline-derived CDR1 and CDR2 are SGHKS and YYEKEE (reference sequence). CDR3 length equals 14 residues. As DNA, the CDR3 is TGTGCCAGCAGCTTGGCCCGGGCGGGTGAAAAACTGTTTTTT. It translates to CASSLARAGEKLFF. Full variable domain (rest looked up from reference TRBV5-5 and TRBJ1-4): DAGVTQSPTHLIKTRGQQVTLRCSPISGHKSVSWYQQVLGQGPQFIFQYYEKEERGRGNFPDRFSARQFPNYSSELNVNALLLGDSALYLCASSLARAGEKLFFGSGTQLSVL.

By share, this clonotype ranks as medium-sized. The chain is built from TRBV5-1 and TRBJ2-3; maybe TRBD1 (6 bases). CDR1 is SGHRS, CDR2 YFSETQ, per germline. The V and J ends lost 3 bases and 3 bases respectively, with 14 bases between them. The CDR3 runs to 15 residues. CDR3 in amino acids: CASSSTPGTTDTQYF. Written as DNA, the CDR3 is TGCGCCAGCAGCTCCACCCCGGGGACAACAGATACGCAGTATTTT.

This clonotype came up many times. The chain links TRBV7-8 to TRBJ2-6, with 15 bases aligning to TRBD2. The CDR3 is 20 amino acids. J lost 0 bases, V lost 4 bases, and 7 bases had no gene match. Germline lookup yields CDR1 SGHVS and CDR2 FQNEAQ. CDR3 in amino acids: CASSSPGLAGGPSGANVLTF. In DNA form, the CDR3 reads TGTGCCAGCAGCTCTCCGGGACTAGCGGGAGGACCCTCTGGGGCCAACGTCCTGACTTTC.

The chain is built from TRBV30 and TRBJ2-5, with D tentatively TRBD1 (6 bases). The J call could be wrong; TRBJ2-7 is a better fit for the DNA end. In germline, CDR1 is GTSNPN, CDR2 SVGIG (reference sequence). The CDR3 has 13 amino acids. CDR3: CAWSVWGRDEQYF. The CDR3 DNA is TGTGCCTGGAGTGTATGGGGGCGGGACGAGCAGTACTTC.

This clonotype was picked up a small number of times. The chain recombines TRBV5-1 with TRBJ2-3; a possible D gene is TRBD2 (5 bases). Germline-derived CDR1 and CDR2 are SGHRS and YFSETQ. The V end was cut by 1 base, the J end by 4 bases, with 13 bases between. The CDR3 sequence is 15 residues long. CDR3 loop: CASSLSQIGADTQYF. The CDR3, as DNA: TGCGCCAGCAGCTTGAGTCAGATCGGGGCAGATACGCAGTATTTT. Full variable domain (rest looked up from reference TRBV5-1 and TRBJ2-3): KAGVTQTPRYLIKTRGQQVTLSCSPISGHRSVSWYQQTPGQGLQFLFEYFSETQRNKGNFPGRFSGRQFSNSRSEMNVSTLELGDSALYLCASSLSQIGADTQYFGPGTRLTVL.